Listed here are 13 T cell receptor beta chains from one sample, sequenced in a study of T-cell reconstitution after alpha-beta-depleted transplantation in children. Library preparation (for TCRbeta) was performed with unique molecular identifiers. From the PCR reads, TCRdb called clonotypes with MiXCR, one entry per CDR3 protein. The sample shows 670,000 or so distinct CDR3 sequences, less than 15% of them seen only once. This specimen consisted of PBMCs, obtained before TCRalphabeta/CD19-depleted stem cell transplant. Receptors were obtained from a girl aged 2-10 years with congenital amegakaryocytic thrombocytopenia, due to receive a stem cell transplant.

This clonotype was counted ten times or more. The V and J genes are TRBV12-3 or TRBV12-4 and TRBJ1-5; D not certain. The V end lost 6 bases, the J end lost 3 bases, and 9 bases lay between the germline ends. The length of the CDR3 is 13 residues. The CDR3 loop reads CASSVLDNQPQHF. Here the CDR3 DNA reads TGTGCCAGCAGCGTCCTAGACAATCAGCCCCAGCATTTT.

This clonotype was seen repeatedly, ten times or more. CDR3 sequence reads: CSAADRANTGELFF. CDR3 nucleotides: TGCAGCGCCGCGGACAGGGCGAACACCGGGGAGCTGTTTTTT. This chain joins TRBV29-1 and TRBJ2-2, with TRBD1 matching over 8 bases. The germline gives CDR1 SQVTM, CDR2 ANQGSEA. J lost 0 bases, V lost 7 bases, and 4 bases had no gene match. CDR3 length equals 14 residues.

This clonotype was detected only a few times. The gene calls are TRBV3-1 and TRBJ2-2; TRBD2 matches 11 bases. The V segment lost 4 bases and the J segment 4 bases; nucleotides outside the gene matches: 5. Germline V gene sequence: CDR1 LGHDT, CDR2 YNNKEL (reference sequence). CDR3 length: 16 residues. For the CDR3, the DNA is TGTGCCAGCAGCCTTTTGGGACTAGCGGCCACCGGGGAGCTGTTTTTT. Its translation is CASSLLGLAATGELFF.

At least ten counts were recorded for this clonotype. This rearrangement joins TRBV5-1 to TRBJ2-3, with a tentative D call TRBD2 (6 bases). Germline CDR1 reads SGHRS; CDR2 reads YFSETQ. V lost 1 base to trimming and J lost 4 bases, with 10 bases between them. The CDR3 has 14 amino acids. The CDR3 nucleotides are TGCGCCAGCAGCTTGACGGGAGTTTCAGATACGCAGTATTTT. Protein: CASSLTGVSDTQYF.

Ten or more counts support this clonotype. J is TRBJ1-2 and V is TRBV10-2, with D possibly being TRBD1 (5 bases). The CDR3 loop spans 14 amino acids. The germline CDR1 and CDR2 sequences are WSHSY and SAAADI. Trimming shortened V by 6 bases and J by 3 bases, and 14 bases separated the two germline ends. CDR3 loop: CASRVGGEDYGYTF. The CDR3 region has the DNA TGCGCCAGCAGGGTGGGGGGGGAAGACTATGGCTACACCTTC.

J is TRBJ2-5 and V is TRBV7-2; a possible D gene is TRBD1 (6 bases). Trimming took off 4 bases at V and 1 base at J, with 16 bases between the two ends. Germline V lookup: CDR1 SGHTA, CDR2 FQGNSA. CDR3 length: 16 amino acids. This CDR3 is CASSSRLGGRQETQYF. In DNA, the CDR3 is TGTGCCAGCAGCTCGCGTCTAGGGGGTCGCCAAGAGACCCAGTACTTC. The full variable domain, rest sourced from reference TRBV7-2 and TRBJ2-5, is GAGVSQSPSNKVTEKGKDVELRCDPISGHTALYWYRQSLGQGLEFLIYFQGNSAPDKSGLPSDRFSAERTGGSVSTLTIQRTQQEDSAVYLCASSSRLGGRQETQYFGPGTRLLVL.

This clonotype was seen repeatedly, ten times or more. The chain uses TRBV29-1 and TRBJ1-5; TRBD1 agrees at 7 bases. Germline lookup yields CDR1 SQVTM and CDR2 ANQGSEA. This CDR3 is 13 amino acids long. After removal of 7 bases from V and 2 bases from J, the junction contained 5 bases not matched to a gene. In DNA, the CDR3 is TGCAGCGCCTCAGACAGGGGCAATCAGCCCCAGCATTTT. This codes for CSASDRGNQPQHF.

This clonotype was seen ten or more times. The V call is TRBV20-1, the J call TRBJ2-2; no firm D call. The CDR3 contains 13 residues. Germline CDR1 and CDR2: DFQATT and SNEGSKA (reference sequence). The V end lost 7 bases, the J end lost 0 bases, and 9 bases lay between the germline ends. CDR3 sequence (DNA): TGCAGTGTTTACGGACCGAACACCGGGGAGCTGTTTTTT. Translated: CSVYGPNTGELFF.

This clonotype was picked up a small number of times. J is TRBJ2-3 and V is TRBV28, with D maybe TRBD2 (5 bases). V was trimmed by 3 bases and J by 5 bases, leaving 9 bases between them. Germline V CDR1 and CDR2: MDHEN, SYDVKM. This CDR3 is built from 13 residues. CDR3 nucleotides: TGTGCCAGCAGTTTTGAGGGTAAAGATACGCAGTATTTT. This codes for CASSFEGKDTQYF.

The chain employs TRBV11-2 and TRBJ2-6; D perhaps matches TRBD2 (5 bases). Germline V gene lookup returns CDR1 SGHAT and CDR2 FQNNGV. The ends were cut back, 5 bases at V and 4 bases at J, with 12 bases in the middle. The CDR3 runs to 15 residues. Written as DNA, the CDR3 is TGTGCCAGCAGCAATCTAGCTTCCGGGGCCAACGTCCTGACTTTC. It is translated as CASSNLASGANVLTF.

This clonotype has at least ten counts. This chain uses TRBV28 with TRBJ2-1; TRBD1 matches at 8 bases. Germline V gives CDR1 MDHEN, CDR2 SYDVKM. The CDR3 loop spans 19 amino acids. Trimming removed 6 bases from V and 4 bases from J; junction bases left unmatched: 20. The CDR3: CASRERQGRSVAAYNEQFF. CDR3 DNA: TGTGCCAGCAGAGAAAGACAGGGGAGAAGTGTGGCCGCATACAATGAGCAGTTCTTC.

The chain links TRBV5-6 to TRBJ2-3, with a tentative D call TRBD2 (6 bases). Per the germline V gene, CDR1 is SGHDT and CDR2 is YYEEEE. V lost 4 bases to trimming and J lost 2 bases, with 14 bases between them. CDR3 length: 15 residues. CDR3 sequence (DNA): TGTGCCAGCAGCCTGGGACTCGAAACCACAGATACGCAGTATTTT. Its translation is CASSLGLETTDTQYF.

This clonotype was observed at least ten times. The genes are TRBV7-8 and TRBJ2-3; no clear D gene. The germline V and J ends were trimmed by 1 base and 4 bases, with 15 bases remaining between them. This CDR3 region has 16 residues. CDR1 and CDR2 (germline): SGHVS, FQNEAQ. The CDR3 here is CASSLGSIVSADTQYF. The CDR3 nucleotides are TGTGCCAGCAGCTTAGGCTCTATTGTCAGTGCAGATACGCAGTATTTT.